Reported below is one TCR beta chain. Its specific antigen is unknown. Base qualities are not recorded, but no much larger clone differs from it by a single base. The sample is drawn from a study of PD-1 blockade in classical Hodgkin lymphoma (dated by TCRdb to 2020 to 2021). About the investigation overall: To define a peripheral blood immune signature of response to PD-1 blockade in classical Hodgkin lymphoma, the study combined TCR beta sequencing with CyTOF. Broader findings and caveats from the paper: Only a single clinical trial cohort was studied, and what caused the repertoire differences, possibly disease activity or prior therapy, remained undefined. Baseline TCR diversity was reported to be lower in newly diagnosed patients than in healthy donors and to be lower still in relapsed/refractory patients.

Interpreted using the paper, the time point label stands for: newly diagnosed, previously untreated cHL patient sample. Using a Miltenyi CD4+ T cell isolation kit, CD4+ T cells were purified from thawed PBMCs through magnetic negative selection. As a comparison group for the relapsed/refractory trial patients, PBMCs were sequenced from patients with newly diagnosed, previously untreated classical Hodgkin lymphoma. Peripheral blood was collected in 8 mL Vacutainer Cell Preparation Tubes, from which PBMCs were isolated by centrifugation and then cryopreserved. Purified CD4+ and CD8+ fractions were prepared only for cases in which an additional PBMC sample was available. Magnetically labelled cells were removed on LS columns in a quadroMACS separator, and the flow-through was retained as the purified fraction. Genomic DNA was isolated using the Qiagen DNeasy kit from unsorted PBMCs as well as from negatively selected CD4+ and CD8+ fractions. TCR beta CDR3 regions were amplified by immunoSEQ multiplex PCR using primers annealing to V and J segments. A synthetic immune receptor repertoire was used to minimize amplification bias, and any residual bias was removed computationally once sequencing was done. Per the original workflow: Repertoire diversity was quantified as the Shannon entropy index using custom Python scripts. Unsorted, CD4+ and CD8+ repertoires were examined separately, except in combined analyses, for which CD4+ and CD8+ sequences were merged in silico. Imported from immuneACCESS, the table was reduced by TCRdb to in-frame sequences with V and J called. These copies leave out some clones; in studies compared against another copy, an unresolved V gene accounts for under half, and the cause of the remainder is not known. For V, J and clone size, that table is used; D and trimming come from the DNA. The sample includes just over 15,000 clones, with around 84% observed a single time. 0.65% to 1% of the sample comes from the top ten.

Reading the germline V gene gives CDR1 SGHAT and CDR2 FQNNGV. V and J lose 4 bases and 10 bases, and a span of 10 bases separates them. The CDR3 has 12 amino acids, counting the end cysteine and phenylalanine. Only the CDR3 region is kept as DNA, spanning 36 bases read in frame from base 1. The chain joins TRBV11-2 to TRBJ1-4, with TRBD1 tentatively as D gene (5 bases match). Material: CD4+ T cells from blood. The sequence derives from a human donor with classical Hodgkin lymphoma. The CDR3: CASSWGTGKLFF. Read as DNA, the sequence is TGTGCCAGCAGCTGGGGGACTGGAAAACTGTTTTTT.